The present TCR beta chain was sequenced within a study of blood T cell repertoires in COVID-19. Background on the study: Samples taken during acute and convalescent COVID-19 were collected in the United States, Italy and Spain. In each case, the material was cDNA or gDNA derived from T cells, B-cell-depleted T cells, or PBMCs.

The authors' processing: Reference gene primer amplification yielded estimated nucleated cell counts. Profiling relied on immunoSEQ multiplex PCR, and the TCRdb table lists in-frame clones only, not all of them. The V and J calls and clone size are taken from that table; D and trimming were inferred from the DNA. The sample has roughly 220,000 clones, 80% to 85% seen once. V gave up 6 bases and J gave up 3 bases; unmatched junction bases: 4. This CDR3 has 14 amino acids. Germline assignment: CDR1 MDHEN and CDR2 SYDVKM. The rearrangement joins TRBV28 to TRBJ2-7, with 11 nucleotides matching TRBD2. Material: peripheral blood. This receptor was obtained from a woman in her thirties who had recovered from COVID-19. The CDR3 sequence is CASRELAGGYEQYF. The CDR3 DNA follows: TGTGCCAGCAGGGAGCTAGCGGGAGGCTACGAGCAGTACTTC.